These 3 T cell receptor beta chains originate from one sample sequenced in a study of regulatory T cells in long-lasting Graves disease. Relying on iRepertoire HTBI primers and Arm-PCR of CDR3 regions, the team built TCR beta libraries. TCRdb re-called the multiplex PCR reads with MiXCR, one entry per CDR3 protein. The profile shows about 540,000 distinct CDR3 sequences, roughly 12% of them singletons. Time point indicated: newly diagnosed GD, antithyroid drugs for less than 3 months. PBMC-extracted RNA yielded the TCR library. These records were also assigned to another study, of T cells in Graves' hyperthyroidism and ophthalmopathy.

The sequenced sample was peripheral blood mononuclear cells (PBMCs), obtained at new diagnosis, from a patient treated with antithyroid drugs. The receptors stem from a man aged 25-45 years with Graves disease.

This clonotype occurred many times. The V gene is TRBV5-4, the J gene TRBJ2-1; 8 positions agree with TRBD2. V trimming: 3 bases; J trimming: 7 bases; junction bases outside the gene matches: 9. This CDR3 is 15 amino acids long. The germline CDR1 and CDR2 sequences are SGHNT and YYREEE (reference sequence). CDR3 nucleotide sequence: TGTGCCAGCAGCTCTCCCACTAGCGGAGGTAATGAGCAGTTCTTC. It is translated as CASSSPTSGGNEQFF.

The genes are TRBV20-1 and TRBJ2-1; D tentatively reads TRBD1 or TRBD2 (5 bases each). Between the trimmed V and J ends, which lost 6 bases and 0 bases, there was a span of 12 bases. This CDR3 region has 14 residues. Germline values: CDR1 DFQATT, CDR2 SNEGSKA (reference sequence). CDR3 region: CSAKGPISYNEQFF. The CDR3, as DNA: TGCAGTGCCAAGGGACCGATCTCCTACAATGAGCAGTTCTTC.

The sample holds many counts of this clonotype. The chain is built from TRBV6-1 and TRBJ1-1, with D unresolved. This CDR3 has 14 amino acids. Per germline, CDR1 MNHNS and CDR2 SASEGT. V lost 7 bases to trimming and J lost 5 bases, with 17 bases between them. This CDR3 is CASIRTFDGTEAFF. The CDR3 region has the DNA TGTGCCAGCATTAGGACCTTCGACGGAACTGAAGCTTTCTTT.